The 2 T cell receptor beta chains in this list originate from one sample, sequenced in a study of vaccination and CD4 T cells after COVID-19. With the Oncomine TCR Beta short-read assay, DNA from cultured CD4+ T cells was sequenced. Each CDR3 protein gets one entry after TCRdb re-called the PCR reads with MiXCR. The data show around 9,600 distinct CDR3 sequences, about 48% seen once. Treatment here: roughly 10-day PBMC culture with coronavirus spike peptide pools or control peptides (ViraFEST assay). Their target antigens are unknown. Sequenced material: CD4+ T cells from blood, cultured in vitro. The receptors were gathered from a human donor who had recovered from COVID-19.

The gene calls are TRBV5-1 and TRBJ2-3; 7 nucleotides agree with TRBD1. The CDR3 covers 16 residues. In germline, CDR1 is SGHRS, CDR2 YFSETQ. The V gene end was trimmed by 4 bases and the J gene end by 0 bases; junction bases not matched to a gene: 8. CDR3 DNA: TGCGCCAGCAGCGGGGACAGCTGGACTAGCACAGATACGCAGTATTTT. Protein: CASSGDSWTSTDTQYF.

This clonotype was detected a few times. V usage is TRBV7-2 and J usage is TRBJ2-3; tentatively, D is TRBD1 (6 bases). Germline V gives CDR1 SGHTA, CDR2 FQGNSA. The CDR3 length is 13 residues. V was trimmed by 10 bases and J by 14 bases, leaving 25 bases between them. CDR3 nucleotides: TGTGCCACGTCAACAGGGTCCACCAGTCGGGTGTATTTT. This encodes CATSTGSTSRVYF.